This T cell receptor beta chain originates from a study of CD8+CD57+ T cells in acquired aplastic anemia. For the study at large: An average of approximately 3.2 ug of DNA was obtained from sorted CD4+ and CD8+ cells.

Remarks on this clonotype: Its antigen remains unknown.

Points from the study as a whole: Patients and controls had in common approximately 29 CD8+ CDR3 sequences. Significant differences in CD8+ Simpson's diversity were not observed between patients and controls.

The CDR3 contains 11 residues. Germline CDR1 is DFQATT and CDR2 is SNEGSKA (reference sequence). Between the trimmed V and J ends, which lost 5 bases and 0 bases, there was a span of 4 bases. Template material for TCR beta VDJ and CDR3 profiling consisted of genomic DNA. TCRdb re-derived calls from the reads in MiXCR, one entry per CDR3 protein. The table lists about 64,000 distinct CDR3 sequences, less than 65% of them singletons. The chain combines TRBV20-1 with TRBJ1-1, with D hard to call. Sequenced: sorted CD4+, CD8+, or CD8+CD57+ T cells (not recorded which) from PBMCs. The receptor comes from a human donor in good health, serving as a control. The CDR3 DNA reads as TGCAGTGCTCCGCTGAACACTGAAGCTTTCTTT. The encoded protein is CSAPLNTEAFF.